The 11 T cell receptor beta chains listed next were all sequenced from one sample in a study of Ad26.COV2.S vaccination and SARS-CoV-2 variants. Sequencing used immunoSEQ multiplex PCR; TCRdb keeps in-frame clones, though not all of them. This sample has around 94,000 clones; less than 85% occur once, and the top ten carry approximately 15%. The source was peripheral blood, collected after recovery from COVID-19. The receptors originated from a human donor who had recovered from COVID-19.

This clone was counted a single time. The chain uses TRBV6-1 and TRBJ1-5; a possible D gene is TRBD1 (6 bases). Germline assignment: CDR1 MNHNS and CDR2 SASEGT. Trimming removed 3 bases from V and 7 bases from J, with 16 bases in between. The CDR3 is 15 amino acids. For the CDR3, the DNA is TGTGCCAGCAGTGACGGCAGGGGAGAAGGCCAGCCCCAGCATTTT. Translating it yields CASSDGRGEGQPQHF.

The chain combines TRBV6-5 with TRBJ1-3, with 7 bases identical to TRBD1. From germline, CDR1 is MNHEY and CDR2 SVGAGI. The CDR3 contains 14 residues. Trimming at V came to 10 bases and at J to 0 bases, leaving 6 bases not matched to a gene. CDR3 residues: CATAAGGSGNTIYF. The CDR3 region has the DNA TGTGCCACCGCTGCAGGGGGCTCTGGAAACACCATATATTTT.

This chain uses TRBV19 with TRBJ2-7; 8 bases are shared with TRBD1. The CDR3 is 16 amino acids. CDR1 is LNHDA and CDR2 is SQIVND in the germline V gene (reference sequence). V lost 9 bases and J lost 3; bases outside the gene matches: 16. The CDR3 is CASRTPRGQEGYEQYF. Here the CDR3 DNA reads TGTGCCAGCCGTACCCCCAGGGGGCAGGAGGGCTACGAGCAGTACTTC. The entire variable domain, with the rest obtained from reference TRBV19 and TRBJ2-7, is as follows: DGGITQSPKYLFRKEGQNVTLSCEQNLNHDAMYWYRQDPGQGLRLIYYSQIVNDFQKGDIAEGYSVSREKKESFPLTVTSAQKNPTAFYLCASRTPRGQEGYEQYFGPGTRLTVT.

The chain uses TRBV27 and TRBJ2-6; 10 nucleotides agree with TRBD1. The CDR3 is made up of 18 amino acids. The V segment lost 1 base and the J segment 2 bases; nucleotides outside the gene matches: 5. Germline V gene sequence: CDR1 MNHEY, CDR2 SMNVEV (reference sequence). The CDR3 reads CASSLYDRGRPGANVLTF. CDR3 in DNA: TGTGCCAGCAGTTTATACGACAGGGGGCGCCCTGGGGCCAACGTCCTGACTTTC. Based on the CDR3 plus reference TRBV27 and TRBJ2-6, the full variable domain is EAQVTQNPRYLITVTGKKLTVTCSQNMNHEYMSWYRQDPGLGLRQIYYSMNVEVTDKGDVPEGYKVSRKEKRNFPLILESPSPNQTSLYFCASSLYDRGRPGANVLTFGAGSRLTVL.

This clone was observed a few times. This rearrangement joins TRBV10-3 to TRBJ2-3; D unclear. The germline gives CDR1 ENHRY, CDR2 SYGVKD. This CDR3 has 18 residues. V was clipped by 0 bases and J by 2 bases, with 18 bases between them. DNA of the CDR3: TGTGCCATCAGTGAGTCAAAGGGCGAGACCCGATTCACAGATACGCAGTATTTT. Translating gives CAISESKGETRFTDTQYF.

The chain combines TRBV2 with TRBJ2-3, with 7 bases matching TRBD1. Germline assignment: CDR1 SNHLY and CDR2 FYNNEI. The CDR3 covers 14 residues. V lost 4 bases, J lost 1 base, and 2 bases stayed unmatched. DNA of the CDR3: TGTGCCAGCAGTGGACAGGGCGGCACAGATACGCAGTATTTT. Translating gives CASSGQGGTDTQYF.

The rearrangement uses TRBV18 and TRBJ2-5; D unresolved. The germline V and J ends were trimmed by 5 bases and 2 bases, with 3 bases remaining between them. CDR3 length: 11 residues. CDR1 and CDR2 from the germline V gene are KGHSH and LQKENI. The CDR3 reads CASSSQETQYF. The CDR3 DNA reads TGTGCCAGCTCATCTCAAGAGACCCAGTACTTC.

The rearrangement joins TRBV6-5 to TRBJ1-4; weak D call: TRBD1 (5 bases). V dropped 6 bases and J dropped 10 bases, with 15 bases sitting between them. CDR1 is MNHEY and CDR2 is SVGAGI in the germline V gene. The CDR3 is made up of 13 amino acids. CDR3 in DNA: TGTGCCAGCAGAGCTTCACGGGGACCAAAACTGTTTTTT. As protein: CASRASRGPKLFF.

This rearrangement joins TRBV28 to TRBJ1-1; tentative D call: TRBD1 (6 bases). Germline V gives CDR1 MDHEN, CDR2 SYDVKM. This CDR3 is 13 amino acids long. V lost 6 bases and J 5 bases, leaving 13 bases between the germline ends. The DNA for the CDR3 is TGTGCCAGCAGGGTACAGGGACGAACTGAAGCTTTCTTT. The encoded protein is CASRVQGRTEAFF.

This clone was picked up many times. The chain has TRBV6-5 and TRBJ2-7; D could derive from TRBD1 or TRBD2 (5 bases each). CDR3 length: 14 residues. From germline, CDR1 is MNHEY and CDR2 SVGAGI. V lost 8 bases, J lost 3 bases, and 17 bases lay in between. The CDR3 nucleotides read TGTGCCAGCCCTCCTGGGACGGAGTACTACGAGCAGTACTTC. Protein: CASPPGTEYYEQYF.

The chain employs TRBV4-2 and TRBJ1-4, with D uncertain. Germline V gene sequence: CDR1 LGHNA, CDR2 YNFKEQ. CDR3 length: 14 amino acids. V was trimmed by 0 bases and J by 11 bases, leaving 13 bases between them. The chain's CDR3 is CASSQDNELRKLFF. CDR3 sequence (DNA): TGTGCCAGCAGCCAAGATAACGAGTTGAGGAAACTGTTTTTT.